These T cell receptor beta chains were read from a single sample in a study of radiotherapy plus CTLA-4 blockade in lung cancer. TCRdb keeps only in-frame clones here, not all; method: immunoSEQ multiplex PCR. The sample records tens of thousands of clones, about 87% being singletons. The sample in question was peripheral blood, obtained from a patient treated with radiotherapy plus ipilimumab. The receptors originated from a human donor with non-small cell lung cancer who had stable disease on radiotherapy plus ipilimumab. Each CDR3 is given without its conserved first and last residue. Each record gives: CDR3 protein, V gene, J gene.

CDR3aa: ASSCYRVPLF
v_gene: TRBV5-4
j_gene: TRBJ1-4

CDR3aa: ASSVVHRGRSEAF
v_gene: TRBV9
j_gene: TRBJ1-1

CDR3aa: ASNRALVQPQH
v_gene: TRBV6-5
j_gene: TRBJ1-5

CDR3aa: ASSLTSGSYEQY
v_gene: TRBV5-1
j_gene: TRBJ2-7

CDR3aa: ASSLWTGGIQETQY
v_gene: TRBV28
j_gene: TRBJ2-5

CDR3aa: ASSWSGGGSYNEQF
v_gene: TRBV27
j_gene: TRBJ2-1

CDR3aa: ASSLVGGSSYEQY
v_gene: TRBV5-1
j_gene: TRBJ2-7

CDR3aa: ASSDPWGPDEKLF
v_gene: TRBV2
j_gene: TRBJ1-4

CDR3aa: ASSQDPGEKLF
v_gene: TRBV7-3
j_gene: TRBJ1-4

CDR3aa: ASSGGALNTGELF
v_gene: TRBV19
j_gene: TRBJ2-2

CDR3aa: ASSYNDRGYYEQY
v_gene: TRBV6-6
j_gene: TRBJ2-7

CDR3aa: ASTSPGGFDGNTIY
v_gene: TRBV28
j_gene: TRBJ1-3

CDR3aa: ASSLGQGTNTGELF
v_gene: TRBV5-1
j_gene: TRBJ2-2

CDR3aa: ASSGALTTNEKLF
v_gene: TRBV19
j_gene: TRBJ1-4

CDR3aa: ASSPGAFREGEYNEQF
v_gene: TRBV7-7
j_gene: TRBJ2-1

CDR3aa: ASSDRIRGYT
v_gene: TRBV2
j_gene: TRBJ1-2

CDR3aa: ASSESGDYGYT
v_gene: TRBV10-1
j_gene: TRBJ1-2

CDR3aa: ASSFRGQEEQY
v_gene: TRBV19
j_gene: TRBJ2-7

CDR3aa: ASSGGQGNSPLH
v_gene: TRBV10-1
j_gene: TRBJ1-6

CDR3aa: ASSRTSGGSGDTQY
v_gene: TRBV5-1
j_gene: TRBJ2-3

CDR3aa: ATSRKGVAGGSFTDTQY
v_gene: TRBV15
j_gene: TRBJ2-3

CDR3aa: AWSPKGIPQY
v_gene: TRBV30
j_gene: TRBJ2-7

CDR3aa: ASRAGTSGDTQY
v_gene: TRBV9
j_gene: TRBJ2-3

CDR3aa: ASTKGGRHQPQH
v_gene: TRBV19
j_gene: TRBJ1-5

CDR3aa: ASSEGGAYNEQF
v_gene: TRBV6-6
j_gene: TRBJ2-1

CDR3aa: ASGTSGRSVTDTQY
v_gene: TRBV2
j_gene: TRBJ2-3

CDR3aa: ASSLGTGVKSPLH
v_gene: TRBV5-1
j_gene: TRBJ1-6

CDR3aa: ASSETGTGYQPQH
v_gene: TRBV6-6
j_gene: TRBJ1-5

CDR3aa: ASSPGTHILYGYT
v_gene: TRBV6-4
j_gene: TRBJ1-2

CDR3aa: ASSVDRGNTGELF
v_gene: TRBV2
j_gene: TRBJ2-2

CDR3aa: ASRGRMNTEAF
v_gene: TRBV5-4
j_gene: TRBJ1-1

CDR3aa: ASSLSTGTETYGYT
v_gene: TRBV27
j_gene: TRBJ1-2

CDR3aa: ASILAGGPGGELF
v_gene: TRBV2
j_gene: TRBJ2-2

CDR3aa: ASSMTSGGHSYEQY
v_gene: TRBV5-4
j_gene: TRBJ2-7

CDR3aa: ASSPGTTSTDTQY
v_gene: TRBV5-1
j_gene: TRBJ2-3

CDR3aa: ASSSGTSGVNEQF
v_gene: TRBV7-9
j_gene: TRBJ2-1

CDR3aa: ASSVGRDQPQH
v_gene: TRBV19
j_gene: TRBJ1-5

CDR3aa: ASSPSRTKTNEQF
v_gene: TRBV18
j_gene: TRBJ2-1